The 16 T cell receptor beta chains presented below share a single source sample, sequenced in a study of T cells in Graves' hyperthyroidism and ophthalmopathy. Amplified TCR beta CDR3 regions derived from RNA transcripts. HTBI primers were the set used in a first-round RT-PCR of the TCR CDR3. TCRdb fed the multiplex PCR reads into MiXCR, producing one record per CDR3 protein. Of about 270,000 distinct CDR3 sequences detected, approximately 21% appear once; the ten largest clones hold 64%. The sample taken for sequencing was blood. The receptors were gathered from a man aged 30-40 years with Graves' ophthalmopathy.

This clonotype showed up just a few times. The J gene is TRBJ2-1, the V gene TRBV20-1; perhaps TRBD1 as D (5 bases). Germline CDR1 reads DFQATT; CDR2 reads SNEGSKA (reference sequence). V was cut by 0 bases and J by 4 bases, with 13 bases left in between. The CDR3 sequence is 15 residues long. The CDR3 region is CSAREGLVNYNEQFF. The DNA for the CDR3 is TGCAGTGCTAGAGAGGGGCTGGTAAATTACAATGAGCAGTTCTTC.

The V gene is TRBV6-5, the J gene TRBJ2-5; tentatively, D is TRBD1 or TRBD2 (5 bases each). Germline V gene sequence: CDR1 MNHEY, CDR2 SVGAGI. CDR3 length equals 15 residues. Trimming shortened V by 2 bases and J by 5 bases, and 15 bases separated the two germline ends. Here the CDR3 reads CASSYGTSRVETQYF. The CDR3 nucleotides are TGTGCCAGCAGTTACGGGACCTCGCGGGTGGAGACCCAGTACTTC.

The chain is built from TRBV12-3 or TRBV12-4 and TRBJ2-1; 14 bases are shared with TRBD2. V was clipped by 0 bases and J by 7 bases; unmatched bases: 5. The CDR3 is 17 amino acids. CDR3 in amino acids: CASSLATSGRARNEQFF. The CDR3 coding sequence is TGTGCCAGCAGTTTAGCGACTAGCGGGAGGGCCCGGAATGAGCAGTTCTTC.

The chain combines TRBV5-1 with TRBJ2-1; D remains unclear. V shed 0 bases and J shed 8 bases, with 12 bases lying between them. CDR1 and CDR2 (germline): SGHRS, YFSETQ. This CDR3 spans 14 amino acids. CDR3 bases: TGCGCCAGCAGCTTGGGGATAGCTCGCGATGAGCAGTTCTTC. This translates into CASSLGIARDEQFF.

This clonotype was seen a few times. This rearrangement joins TRBV5-1 to TRBJ2-1, with TRBD2 matching over 9 bases. Germline CDR1 and CDR2: SGHRS and YFSETQ. Germline trimming cut 7 bases from V and 8 bases from J; bases unmatched to any gene: 10. The CDR3 has 14 residues. CDR3 in amino acids: CASGGGRAMDEQFF. DNA for the CDR3: TGCGCCAGCGGGGGCGGGAGGGCCATGGATGAGCAGTTCTTC.

In its sample, this clonotype was seen a few times. This chain joins TRBV29-1 and TRBJ2-1; 9 bases are shared with TRBD1. This CDR3 has 13 residues. The V gene end was trimmed by 7 bases and the J gene end by 4 bases; junction bases not matched to a gene: 5. CDR1 and CDR2 from the germline V gene are SQVTM and ANQGSEA. The CDR3 region has the DNA TGCAGCGGTGGACAGGGGATATACAATGAGCAGTTCTTC. Protein sequence: CSGGQGIYNEQFF.

The chain couples TRBV7-6 to TRBJ2-1; TRBD2 agrees at 9 bases. The V and J ends lost 2 bases and 10 bases, in that order; junction bases with no gene match: 3. The CDR3 length is 13 residues. CDR1 is SGHVS, CDR2 FNYEAQ, per germline. The CDR3 nucleotides read TGTGCCAGCAGCTTACTAGGACTAGCGGAGCAGTTCTTC. It specifies CASSLLGLAEQFF.

The chain recombines TRBV10-3 with TRBJ2-5, with 7 bases identical to TRBD1. Germline-derived CDR1 and CDR2 are ENHRY and SYGVKD. V lost 3 bases to trimming and J lost 3 bases; unmatched junction nucleotides: 10. The length of the CDR3 is 16 residues. The CDR3 sequence is CAISDRGGAWEETQYF. The CDR3, as DNA: TGTGCCATCAGTGATCGAGGGGGCGCTTGGGAAGAGACCCAGTACTTC.

The V call is TRBV7-2, the J call TRBJ1-1, with 8 positions matching TRBD1. V was clipped by 8 bases and J by 5 bases; unmatched bases: 7. CDR3 length equals 13 residues. Germline CDR1 reads SGHTA; CDR2 reads FQGNSA. CDR3 nucleotide sequence: TGTGCCAGCGGGACAGGTCTTACTACTGAAGCTTTCTTT. Its protein is CASGTGLTTEAFF.

This chain joins TRBV20-1 and TRBJ2-1; a weak D match, TRBD1 (6 bases). V was clipped by 2 bases and J by 7 bases, with 12 bases between them. CDR1 DFQATT and CDR2 SNEGSKA come from the germline V gene (reference sequence). The CDR3 consists of 13 residues. CDR3 in DNA: TGCAGTGCTAGACAGGGGAGCAGGAATGAGCAGTTCTTC. It codes for CSARQGSRNEQFF.

This clonotype was observed many times. The chain employs TRBV5-1 and TRBJ2-7; 9 nucleotides line up with TRBD2. V trimming: 4 bases; J trimming: 2 bases; junction bases outside the gene matches: 1. This CDR3 comprises 13 residues. From germline, CDR1 is SGHRS and CDR2 YFSETQ. The CDR3 bases are TGCGCCAGCAGCCCTAGCGGGACCTACGAGCAGTACTTC. Translating gives CASSPSGTYEQYF.

This clonotype was observed at least ten times. The CDR3 sequence: CASSFESQWGNEQFF. The CDR3 region has the DNA TGTGCCAGCAGCTTTGAGAGTCAATGGGGGAATGAGCAGTTCTTC. The chain carries TRBV11-2 and TRBJ2-1; D possibly uses TRBD1 or TRBD2 (5 bases each). The CDR3 has 15 residues. V was trimmed by 3 bases and J by 7 bases, leaving 16 bases between them. Looked up from germline, CDR1 is SGHAT and CDR2 is FQNNGV.

This clonotype was detected a few times. The chain links TRBV19 to TRBJ2-1, with 11 bases lining up with TRBD2. The CDR3 runs 15 residues. V dropped 4 bases and J dropped 5; count of bases not matched to a gene: 4. The germline V gene has CDR1 LNHDA and CDR2 SQIVND (reference sequence). The CDR3 DNA reads as TGTGCCAGTAGTACGACTAGCGGGAAAAACAATGAGCAGTTCTTC. This codes for CASSTTSGKNNEQFF.

The V gene is TRBV4-1, the J gene TRBJ1-5, with D tentatively TRBD1 (6 bases). The CDR3 contains 14 residues. Germline CDR1 and CDR2: MGHRA and YSYEKL. Between the trimmed V and J ends, which lost 5 bases and 2 bases, there was a span of 10 bases. The CDR3 sequence is CASSYRDGNQPQHF. CDR3 bases: TGCGCCAGCAGCTACAGGGATGGCAATCAGCCCCAGCATTTT.

The genes are TRBV6-5 and TRBJ2-2; 9 bases match TRBD1. Germline V gene lookup returns CDR1 MNHEY and CDR2 SVGAGI. This CDR3 is built from 15 residues. The V and J ends lost 4 bases and 7 bases, in that order; junction bases with no gene match: 7. The CDR3 DNA follows: TGTGCCAGCAGTTCCCAACAGGGGGCCGGCGGGGAGCTGTTTTTT. The encoded protein is CASSSQQGAGGELFF.

In this sample, this clonotype turned up a few times. This rearrangement joins TRBV2 to TRBJ1-5, with D tentatively TRBD1 (6 bases). This CDR3 is built from 15 residues. Germline CDR1 SNHLY, CDR2 FYNNEI. Trimming stripped 4 bases from V and 0 bases from J, with 10 bases between. Written as DNA, the CDR3 is TGTGCCAGCAGTGCTACAGGGTATAGCAATCAGCCCCAGCATTTT. Translating gives CASSATGYSNQPQHF.